The clone carrying this T cell receptor (beta chain) was recorded at least ten times. Antigen unknown. Time point specified: healthy volunteer bleed at 6 weeks. It was from unfractionated whole blood that total RNA was extracted. Individual cDNA molecules (in the library) carried attached unique molecular identifiers. MiXCR was run by TCRdb on the RACE reads, yielding one entry per CDR3 protein. The sample includes around 65,000 distinct CDR3 sequences, under 7.5% of them seen just once. This specimen comes from a study of human T cells and chemical hapten exposure. Study-wide findings and caveats: TCRs exceeding 1 in 1000 frequency stayed unchanged with DPC sensitization.

Trimming cost V 0 bases and J 10 bases; bases outside gene matches: 6. CDR3 length: 16 amino acids. The V gene's germline CDR1 is DFQATT and CDR2 SNEGSKA (reference sequence). The chain joins TRBV20-1 to TRBJ2-1; TRBD2 aligns across 16 bases. The sequenced sample consisted of whole blood. This receptor was identified in a female donor in good health. Some clones in this sample may be carry-over from other donors' samples. The CDR3 region is CSARDPGLAGGREQFF. The DNA for the CDR3 is TGCAGTGCTAGAGACCCGGGACTAGCGGGAGGGAGGGAGCAGTTCTTC.